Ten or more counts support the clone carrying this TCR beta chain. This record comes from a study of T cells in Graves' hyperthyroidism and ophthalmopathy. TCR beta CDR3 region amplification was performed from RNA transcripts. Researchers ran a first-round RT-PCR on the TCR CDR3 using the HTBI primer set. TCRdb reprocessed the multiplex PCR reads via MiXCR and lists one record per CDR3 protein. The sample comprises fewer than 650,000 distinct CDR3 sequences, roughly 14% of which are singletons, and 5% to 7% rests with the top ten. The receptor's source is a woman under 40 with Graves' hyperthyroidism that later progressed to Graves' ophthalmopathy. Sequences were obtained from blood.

CDR3 residues: CASRVLAGDLTDTQYF. The CDR3 DNA is TGTGCCAGCAGAGTCTTAGCGGGAGATCTCACAGATACGCAGTATTTT. The chain carries TRBV12-3 or TRBV12-4 and TRBJ2-3, with TRBD2 identical over 9 bases. The J segment lost 2 bases and the V segment lost 6 bases, leaving 9 bases of the junction unmatched. The CDR3 extends over 16 amino acids.